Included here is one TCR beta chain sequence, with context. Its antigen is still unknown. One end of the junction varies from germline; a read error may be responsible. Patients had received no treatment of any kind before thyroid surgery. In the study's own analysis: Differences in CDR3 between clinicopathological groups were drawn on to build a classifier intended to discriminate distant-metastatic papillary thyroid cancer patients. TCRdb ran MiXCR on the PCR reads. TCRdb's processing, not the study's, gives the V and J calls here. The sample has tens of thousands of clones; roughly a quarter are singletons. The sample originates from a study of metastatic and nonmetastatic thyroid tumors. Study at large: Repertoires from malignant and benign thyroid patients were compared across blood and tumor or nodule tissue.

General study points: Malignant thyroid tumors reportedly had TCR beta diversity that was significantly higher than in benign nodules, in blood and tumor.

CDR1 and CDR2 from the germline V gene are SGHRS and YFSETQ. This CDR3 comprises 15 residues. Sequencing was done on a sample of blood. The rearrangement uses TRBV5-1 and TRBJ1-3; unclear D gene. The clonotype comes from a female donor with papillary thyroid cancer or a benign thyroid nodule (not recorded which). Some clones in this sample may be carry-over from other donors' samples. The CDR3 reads CASSLEGVTGSTIYF. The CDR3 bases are TGCGCCAGCAGCTTGGAAGGTGTGACTGGAAGCACCATATATTTT.